The sample holds a few counts of the clone carrying this T cell receptor (beta chain). MiXCR, run by TCRdb on the reads, gives a single entry per CDR3 protein. The data show 100,000 or so distinct CDR3 sequences, 20% to 25% seen once. This CDR3 spans 14 amino acids. The germline V gene has CDR1 MDHEN and CDR2 SYDVKM. Trimming at V came to 7 bases and at J to 3 bases, leaving 6 bases not matched to a gene. The data are from a study of T cell repertoires in cytomegalovirus infection. Study as a whole: Indicated by public TCR beta signatures were CMV infection and matching HLA type.

The chain joins TRBV28 to TRBJ2-3, with 8 bases matching TRBD1. The TCR sequence derives from a human donor in good health (CMV status not recorded). Some clones in this sample may be carry-over from other donors' samples. The sample comprised CD8+ T cells from PBMCs. The CDR3 spells CASTNTGGTDTQYF. The CDR3 DNA is TGTGCCAGCACCAACACAGGGGGAACAGATACGCAGTATTTT.